This entry lists 10 T cell receptor beta chains sequenced from one sample in a study of T cell repertoires in cytomegalovirus infection. TCRdb ran MiXCR on the reads and lists one entry per CDR3 protein. This table holds over 100,000 distinct CDR3 sequences, 15% to 20% found once. The material sequenced was PBMCs. The receptor source for this set is a human donor in good health (CMV status not recorded). Some clones in this sample may be carry-over from other donors' samples.

The chain uses TRBV28 and TRBJ1-6, with 9 bases that match TRBD1. CDR3 length equals 16 residues. CDR1 and CDR2 (germline): MDHEN, SYDVKM. Trimming removed 7 bases from V and 3 bases from J; junction bases left unmatched: 7. CDR3 sequence reads: CASIGGQGIYNSPLHF. DNA for the CDR3: TGTGCCAGCATCGGGGGACAGGGCATCTATAATTCACCCCTCCACTTT. The variable domain in full, completed from reference TRBV28 and TRBJ1-6, reads DVKVTQSSRYLVKRTGEKVFLECVQDMDHENMFWYRQDPGLGLRLIYFSYDVKMKEKGDIPEGYSVSREKKERFSLILESASTNQTSMYLCASIGGQGIYNSPLHFGNGTRLTVT.

Regarding this clonotype: A read error is possible here, since a much larger clone lies one base away. The conserved closing phenylalanine or tryptophan is absent in this CDR3, likely reflecting a read error. The rearrangement links TRBV5-4 to TRBJ2-1; 8 positions agree with TRBD1. This CDR3 comprises 16 residues. Per germline, CDR1 SGHNT and CDR2 YYREEE (reference sequence). V lost 3 bases, J lost 0 bases, and 5 bases stayed unmatched. CDR3: CASSSFGQGSYNEQFS. CDR3 DNA sequence: TGTGCCAGCAGCTCTTTCGGACAGGGCTCCTACAATGAGCAGTTCTCC.

This clonotype appeared a few times. This chain connects TRBV19 to TRBJ1-2; the D is unclear. Trimming removed 9 bases at V and 1 base at J, with 18 bases between. CDR1 and CDR2 from the germline V gene are LNHDA and SQIVND (reference sequence). This CDR3 spans 15 amino acids. The CDR3 reads CASTVSAGDNYGYTF. CDR3 DNA sequence: TGTGCCAGCACAGTATCGGCAGGTGATAACTATGGCTACACCTTC.

This clonotype was counted between two and nine times. The rearrangement joins TRBV20-1 to TRBJ2-7; 9 positions match TRBD1. CDR1 is DFQATT, CDR2 SNEGSKA, per germline (reference sequence). V trimming: 5 bases; J trimming: 5 bases; junction bases outside the gene matches: 10. This CDR3 contains 14 residues. The CDR3 loop reads CSAPPGQGNHEQYF. CDR3 DNA sequence: TGCAGTGCTCCACCGGGACAGGGAAATCACGAGCAGTACTTC.

This clonotype has only a few counts. The chain has TRBV2 and TRBJ2-5; 15 nucleotides agree with TRBD2. Unmatched junction bases numbered 4, after V lost 6 bases and J lost 2 bases. Germline V gene data show CDR1 as SNHLY and CDR2 as FYNNEI. The CDR3 totals 16 residues. CDR3 sequence reads: CASSGGLAGGQETQYF. As DNA, the CDR3 is TGTGCCAGCAGCGGGGGACTAGCGGGGGGTCAAGAGACCCAGTACTTC.

This clonotype was counted between two and nine times. The V and J genes are TRBV18 and TRBJ2-1, with TRBD2 matching 7 bases. The CDR3 extends over 18 amino acids. Germline CDR1 is KGHSH and CDR2 is LQKENI. J lost 0 bases, V lost 1 base, and 9 bases had no gene match. The CDR3 protein is CASSPRGPGTTSYNEQFF. The CDR3 coding sequence is TGTGCCAGCTCACCACGGGGTCCCGGGACTACCTCCTACAATGAGCAGTTCTTC. Combining the CDR3 with reference TRBV18 and TRBJ2-1 gives the whole variable domain NAGVMQNPRHLVRRRGQEARLRCSPMKGHSHVYWYRQLPEEGLKFMVYLQKENIIDESGMPKERFSAEFPKEGPSILRIQQVVRGDSAAYFCASSPRGPGTTSYNEQFFGPGTRLTVL.

Ten or more counts support this clonotype. The junction differs from germline at one of its ends, possibly a read error. The chain joins TRBV7-7 to TRBJ1-1; TRBD1 might be the D (6 bases). The germline CDR1 and CDR2 sequences are SSHAT and FNYEAQ (reference sequence). CDR3 length: 14 amino acids. For the CDR3, the DNA is TGTGCTAGCAGCCCACGGGGGCCGGACACTGAAGCTTTCTTT. It yields the protein CASSPRGPDTEAFF.

The chain uses TRBV28 and TRBJ2-1; 7 nucleotides agree with TRBD2. J gave up 10 bases and V 4 bases, and 4 bases lay outside the gene matches. In germline, CDR1 is MDHEN, CDR2 SYDVKM. This CDR3 contains 12 residues. CDR3 bases: TGTGCCAGCAGTTCCAGGACTAGAGAGCAGTTCTTC. Its protein is CASSSRTREQFF.

This clonotype was counted ten times or more. The chain recombines TRBV4-2 with TRBJ1-2, with a weak D call TRBD1 (5 bases). Trimming pared 0 bases from V and 4 bases from J, leaving 18 bases between. The germline V gene encodes CDR1 LGHNA and CDR2 YNFKEQ. The CDR3 consists of 17 residues. The CDR3 region has the DNA TGTGCCAGCAGCCAAGATTTTAAGGGCAGAGGGGTCTATGGCTACACCTTC. Translating it yields CASSQDFKGRGVYGYTF.

Only a few counts were recorded for this clonotype. This chain joins TRBV20-1 and TRBJ1-6; D not resolved. The V end lost 3 bases, the J end lost 4 bases, and 4 bases lay between the germline ends. CDR3 length equals 12 residues. Germline-derived CDR1 and CDR2 are DFQATT and SNEGSKA (reference sequence). The CDR3: CSARVYNSPLHF. The CDR3 DNA sequence: TGCAGTGCTAGGGTTTATAATTCACCCCTCCACTTT.